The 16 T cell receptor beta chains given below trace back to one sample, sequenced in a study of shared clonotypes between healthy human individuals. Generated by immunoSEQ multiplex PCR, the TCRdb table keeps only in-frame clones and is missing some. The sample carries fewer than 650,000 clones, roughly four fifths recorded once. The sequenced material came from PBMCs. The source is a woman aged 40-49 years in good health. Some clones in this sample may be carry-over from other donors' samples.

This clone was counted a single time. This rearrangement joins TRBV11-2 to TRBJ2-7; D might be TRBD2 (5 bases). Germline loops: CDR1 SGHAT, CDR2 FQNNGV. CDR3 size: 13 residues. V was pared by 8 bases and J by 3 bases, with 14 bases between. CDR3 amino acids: CASRAVLLYEQYF. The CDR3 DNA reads TGTGCCAGCCGAGCGGTACTTCTCTACGAGCAGTACTTC.

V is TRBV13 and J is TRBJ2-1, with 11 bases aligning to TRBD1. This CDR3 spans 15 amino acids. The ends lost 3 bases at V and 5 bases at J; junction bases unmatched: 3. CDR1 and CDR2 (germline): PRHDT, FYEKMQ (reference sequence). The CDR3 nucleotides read TGTGCCAGCAGCTTGGGGACAGGGGGAAACAATGAGCAGTTCTTC. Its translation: CASSLGTGGNNEQFF.

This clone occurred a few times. As DNA, the CDR3 is TGCAGCGGGAGGACTAGCGGGATTTTTGTAGATACGCAGTATTTT. Translated: CSGRTSGIFVDTQYF. The rearrangement uses TRBV29-1 and TRBJ2-3, with 12 bases matching TRBD2. The germline V gene encodes CDR1 SQVTM and CDR2 ANQGSEA. After removal of 7 bases from V and 5 bases from J, the junction contained 10 bases not matched to a gene. There are 15 residues in the CDR3.

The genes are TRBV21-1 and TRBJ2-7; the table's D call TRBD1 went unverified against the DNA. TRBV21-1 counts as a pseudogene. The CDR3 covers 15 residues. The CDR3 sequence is CASPSQQGDPYEQYF. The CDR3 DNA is TGTGCCAGCCCTTCCCAACAGGGGGACCCCTACGAGCAGTACTTC.

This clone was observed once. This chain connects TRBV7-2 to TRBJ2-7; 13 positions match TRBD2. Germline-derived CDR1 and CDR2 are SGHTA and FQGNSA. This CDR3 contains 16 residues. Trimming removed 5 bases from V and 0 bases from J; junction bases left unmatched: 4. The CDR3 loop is CASSRGTSGASYEQYF. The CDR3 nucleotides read TGTGCCAGCAGCCGAGGGACTAGCGGGGCCTCCTACGAGCAGTACTTC.

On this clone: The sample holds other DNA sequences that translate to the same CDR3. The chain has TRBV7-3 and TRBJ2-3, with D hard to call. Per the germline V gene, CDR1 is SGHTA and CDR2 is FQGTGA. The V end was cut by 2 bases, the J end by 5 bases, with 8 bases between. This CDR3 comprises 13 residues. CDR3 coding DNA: TGTGCCAGCAGCTTATCACGCGGAGATACGCAGTATTTT. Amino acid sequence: CASSLSRGDTQYF.

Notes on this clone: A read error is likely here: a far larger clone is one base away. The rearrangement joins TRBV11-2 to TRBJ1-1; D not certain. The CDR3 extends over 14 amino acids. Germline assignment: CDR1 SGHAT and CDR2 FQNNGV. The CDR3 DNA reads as TGTGCCAGCAGCTTAGCCGGGGTTCACACTGAAGCTTCCTTT. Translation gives CASSLAGVHTEASF.

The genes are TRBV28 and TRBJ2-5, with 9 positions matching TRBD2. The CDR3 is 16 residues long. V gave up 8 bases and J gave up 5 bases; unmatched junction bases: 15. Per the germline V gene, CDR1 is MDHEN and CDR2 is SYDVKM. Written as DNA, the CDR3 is TGTGCCAGCGGATCCCTGGCGGGAGGGCCCCGTGAGACCCAGTACTTC. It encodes CASGSLAGGPRETQYF.

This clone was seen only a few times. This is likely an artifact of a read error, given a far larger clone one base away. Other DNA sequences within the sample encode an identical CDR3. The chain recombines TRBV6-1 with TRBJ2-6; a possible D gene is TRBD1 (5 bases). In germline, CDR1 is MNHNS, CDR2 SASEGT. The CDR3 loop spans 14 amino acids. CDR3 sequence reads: CASSQLPGANVLTF. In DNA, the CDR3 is TGTGCCAGCAGTCAGTTACCTGGGGCCAACGTCCTGACCTTC.

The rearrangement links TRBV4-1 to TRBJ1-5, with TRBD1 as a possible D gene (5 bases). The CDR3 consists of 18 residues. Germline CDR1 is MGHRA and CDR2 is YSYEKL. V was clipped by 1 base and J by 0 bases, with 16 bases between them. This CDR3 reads CASSQGRGGEDSNQPQHF. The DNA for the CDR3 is TGCGCCAGCAGCCAAGGCCGGGGAGGGGAGGATAGCAATCAGCCCCAGCATTTT.

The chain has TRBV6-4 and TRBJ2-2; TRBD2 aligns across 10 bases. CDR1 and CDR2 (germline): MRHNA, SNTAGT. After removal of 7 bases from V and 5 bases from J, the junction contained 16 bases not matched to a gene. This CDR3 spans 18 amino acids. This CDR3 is CASTPAVAGGGYTGELFF. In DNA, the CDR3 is TGTGCCAGCACTCCGGCGGTAGCGGGAGGAGGTTATACCGGGGAGCTGTTTTTT.

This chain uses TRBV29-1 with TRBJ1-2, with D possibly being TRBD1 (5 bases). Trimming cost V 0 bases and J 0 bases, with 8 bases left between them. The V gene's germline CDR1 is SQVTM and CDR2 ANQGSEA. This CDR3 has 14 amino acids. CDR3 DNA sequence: TGCAGCGTTGAAGATGCAGGGTCTAACTATGGCTACACCTTC. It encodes CSVEDAGSNYGYTF.

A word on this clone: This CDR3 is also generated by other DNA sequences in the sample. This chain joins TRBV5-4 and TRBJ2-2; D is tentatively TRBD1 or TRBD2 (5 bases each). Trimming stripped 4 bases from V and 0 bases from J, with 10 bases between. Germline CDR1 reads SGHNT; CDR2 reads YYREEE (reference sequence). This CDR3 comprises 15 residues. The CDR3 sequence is CASSPGTANTGELFF. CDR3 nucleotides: TGTGCCAGCAGCCCCGGGACCGCGAACACCGGGGAGCTGTTTTTT.

This CDR3 is CASSLRTGGFCEQYF. DNA of the CDR3: TGTGCCAGCAGCTTACGAACAGGGGGCTTTTGCGAGCAGTACTTC. The chain couples TRBV7-7 to TRBJ2-7; TRBD1 matches at 9 bases. V dropped 2 bases and J dropped 6; count of bases not matched to a gene: 8. The CDR3 runs 15 residues. Germline loops: CDR1 SSHAT, CDR2 FNYEAQ (reference sequence).

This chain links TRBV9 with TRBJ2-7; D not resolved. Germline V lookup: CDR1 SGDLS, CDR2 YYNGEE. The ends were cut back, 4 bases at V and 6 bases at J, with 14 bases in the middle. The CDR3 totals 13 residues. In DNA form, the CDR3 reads TGTGCCAGCAGCCTCAATGATCAAGGCGAGCAGTACTTC. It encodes CASSLNDQGEQYF.

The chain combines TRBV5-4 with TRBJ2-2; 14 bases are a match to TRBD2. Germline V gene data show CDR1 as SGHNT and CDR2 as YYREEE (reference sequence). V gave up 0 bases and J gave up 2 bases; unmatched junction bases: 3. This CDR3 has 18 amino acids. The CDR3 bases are TGTGCCAGCAGCTTGGGACTAGCGGGAGGGTTAAACACCGGGGAGCTGTTTTTT. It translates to CASSLGLAGGLNTGELFF. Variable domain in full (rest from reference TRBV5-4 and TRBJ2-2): ETGVTQSPTHLIKTRGQQVTLRCSSQSGHNTVSWYQQALGQGPQFIFQYYREEENGRGNFPPRFSGLQFPNYSSELNVNALELDDSALYLCASSLGLAGGLNTGELFFGEGSRLTVL.